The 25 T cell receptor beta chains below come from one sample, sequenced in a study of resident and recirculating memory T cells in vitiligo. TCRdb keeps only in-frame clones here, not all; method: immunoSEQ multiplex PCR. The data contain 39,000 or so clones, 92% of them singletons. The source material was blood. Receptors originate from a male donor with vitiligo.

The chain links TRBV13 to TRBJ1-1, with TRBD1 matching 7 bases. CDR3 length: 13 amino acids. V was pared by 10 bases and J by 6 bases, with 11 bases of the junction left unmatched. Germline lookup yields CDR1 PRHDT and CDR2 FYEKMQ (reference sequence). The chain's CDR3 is CATQRGRIAEAFF. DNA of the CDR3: TGTGCCACTCAGAGGGGGCGCATCGCTGAAGCTTTCTTT.

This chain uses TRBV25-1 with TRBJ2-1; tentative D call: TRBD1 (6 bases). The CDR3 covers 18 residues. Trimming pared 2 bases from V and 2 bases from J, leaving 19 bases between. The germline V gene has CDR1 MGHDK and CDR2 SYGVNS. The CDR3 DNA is TGTGCCAGCAGTGAAACAGGGTTGTCGCGAGTTCCCTACAATGAGCAGTTCTTC. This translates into CASSETGLSRVPYNEQFF.

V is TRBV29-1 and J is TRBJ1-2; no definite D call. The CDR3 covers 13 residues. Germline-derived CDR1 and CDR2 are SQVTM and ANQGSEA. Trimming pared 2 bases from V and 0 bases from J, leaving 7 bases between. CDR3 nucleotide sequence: TGCAGCGTTGAAATGTTAGCTAACTATGGCTACACCTTC. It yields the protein CSVEMLANYGYTF.

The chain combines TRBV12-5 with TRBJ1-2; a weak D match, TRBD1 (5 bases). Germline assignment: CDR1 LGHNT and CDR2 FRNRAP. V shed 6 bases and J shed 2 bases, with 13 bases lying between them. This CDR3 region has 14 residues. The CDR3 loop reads CASGDIRVNYGYTF. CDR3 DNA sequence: TGTGCTAGTGGGGACATCAGGGTGAACTATGGCTACACCTTC.

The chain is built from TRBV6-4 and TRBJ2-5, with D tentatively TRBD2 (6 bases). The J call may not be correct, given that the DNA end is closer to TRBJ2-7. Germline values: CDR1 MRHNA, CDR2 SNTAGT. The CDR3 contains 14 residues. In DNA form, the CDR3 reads TGTGCCAGCAGTGACAGGTCCCGGAGGGGCGAGCAGTACTTC. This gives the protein CASSDRSRRGEQYF.

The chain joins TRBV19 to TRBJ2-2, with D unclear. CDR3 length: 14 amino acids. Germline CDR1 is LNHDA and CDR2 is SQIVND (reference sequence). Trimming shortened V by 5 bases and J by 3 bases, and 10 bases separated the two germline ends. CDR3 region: CASSRRQYTGELFF. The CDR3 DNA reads TGTGCCAGTAGTCGTAGACAATACACCGGGGAGCTGTTTTTT.

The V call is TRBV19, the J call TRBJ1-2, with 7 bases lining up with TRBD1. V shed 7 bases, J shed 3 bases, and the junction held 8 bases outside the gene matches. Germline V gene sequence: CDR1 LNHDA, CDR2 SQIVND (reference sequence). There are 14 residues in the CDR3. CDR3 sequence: CASKGRGGYYGYTF. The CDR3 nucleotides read TGTGCCAGTAAGGGGAGAGGGGGCTACTATGGCTACACCTTC.

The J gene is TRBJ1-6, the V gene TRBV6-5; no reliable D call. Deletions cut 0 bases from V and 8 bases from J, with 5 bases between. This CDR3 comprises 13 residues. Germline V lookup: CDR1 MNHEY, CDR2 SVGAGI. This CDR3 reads CASSYSRDSPLHF. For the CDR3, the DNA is TGTGCCAGCAGTTACTCGAGGGATTCACCCCTCCACTTT.

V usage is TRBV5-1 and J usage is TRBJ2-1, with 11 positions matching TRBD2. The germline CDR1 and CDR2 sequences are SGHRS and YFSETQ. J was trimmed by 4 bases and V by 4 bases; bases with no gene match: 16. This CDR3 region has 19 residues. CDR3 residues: CASSPGGPGLAAGYNEQFF. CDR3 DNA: TGCGCCAGCAGCCCGGGGGGCCCGGGACTAGCGGCGGGGTACAATGAGCAGTTCTTC.

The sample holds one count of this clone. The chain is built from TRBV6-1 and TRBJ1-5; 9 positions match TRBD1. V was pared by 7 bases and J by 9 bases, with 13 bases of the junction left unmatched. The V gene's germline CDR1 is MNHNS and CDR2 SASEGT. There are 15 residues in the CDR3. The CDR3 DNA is TGTGCCAGCACCAATACCGGGACAGGGATCGGGCCCCAGCATTTT. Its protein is CASTNTGTGIGPQHF.

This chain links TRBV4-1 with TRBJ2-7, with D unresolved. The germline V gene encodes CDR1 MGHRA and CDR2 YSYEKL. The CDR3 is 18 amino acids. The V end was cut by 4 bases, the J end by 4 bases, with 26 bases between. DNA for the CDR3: TGCGCCAGCAGCCTCCGCCCCGAGGATGAGTCGACCTTGTACGAGCAGTACTTC. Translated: CASSLRPEDESTLYEQYF.

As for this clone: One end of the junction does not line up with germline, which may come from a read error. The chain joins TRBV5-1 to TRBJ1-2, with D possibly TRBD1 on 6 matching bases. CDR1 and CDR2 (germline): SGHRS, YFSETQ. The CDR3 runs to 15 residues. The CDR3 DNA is TGCGCCAGCAGTTTGGTAGAGGGGGCTAACTATGGCTACACCTTC. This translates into CASSLVEGANYGYTF.

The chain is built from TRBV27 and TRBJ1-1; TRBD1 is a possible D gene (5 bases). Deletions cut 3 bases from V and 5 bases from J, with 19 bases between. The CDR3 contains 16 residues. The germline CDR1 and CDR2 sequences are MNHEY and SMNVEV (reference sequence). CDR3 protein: CASSFRQGVSGTEAFF. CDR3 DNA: TGTGCCAGCAGTTTCAGGCAGGGTGTATCAGGGACTGAAGCTTTCTTT.

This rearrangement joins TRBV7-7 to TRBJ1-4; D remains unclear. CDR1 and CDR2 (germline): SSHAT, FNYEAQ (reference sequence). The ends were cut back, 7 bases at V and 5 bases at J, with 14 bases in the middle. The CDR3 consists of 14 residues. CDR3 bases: TGTGCCAGCAACTGGAGGGCAGAGAATGAAAAACTGTTTTTT. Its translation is CASNWRAENEKLFF.

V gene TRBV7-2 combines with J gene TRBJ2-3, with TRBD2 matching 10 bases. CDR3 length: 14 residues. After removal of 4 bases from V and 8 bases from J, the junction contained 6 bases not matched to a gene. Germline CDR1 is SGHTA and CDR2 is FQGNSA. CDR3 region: CASSSVSGGGTQYF. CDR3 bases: TGTGCCAGCAGCTCCGTCAGCGGGGGGGGTACGCAGTATTTT. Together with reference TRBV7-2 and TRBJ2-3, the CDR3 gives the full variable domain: GAGVSQSPSNKVTEKGKDVELRCDPISGHTALYWYRQSLGQGLEFLIYFQGNSAPDKSGLPSDRFSAERTGGSVSTLTIQRTQQEDSAVYLCASSSVSGGGTQYFGPGTRLTVL.

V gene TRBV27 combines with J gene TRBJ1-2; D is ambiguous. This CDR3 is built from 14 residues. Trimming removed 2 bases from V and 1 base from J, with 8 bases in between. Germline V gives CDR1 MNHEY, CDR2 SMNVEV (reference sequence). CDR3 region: CASSLRGYNYGYTF. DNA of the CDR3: TGTGCCAGCAGTTTACGGGGATATAACTATGGCTACACCTTC.

In DNA, the CDR3 is TGCGCCAGCAGCTTGGCCGGGTGGGGCGACACTGAAGCTTTCTTT. Translated: CASSLAGWGDTEAFF. The chain recombines TRBV5-1 with TRBJ1-1; D possibly corresponds to TRBD1 (5 bases). This CDR3 is built from 15 residues. Deletions cut 0 bases from V and 3 bases from J, with 12 bases between. The V gene's germline CDR1 is SGHRS and CDR2 YFSETQ.

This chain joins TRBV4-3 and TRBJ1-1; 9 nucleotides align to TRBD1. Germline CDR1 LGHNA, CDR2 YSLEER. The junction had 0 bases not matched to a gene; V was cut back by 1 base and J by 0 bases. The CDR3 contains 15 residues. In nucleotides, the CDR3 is TGCGCCAGCAGCCAAGGGGACAGGGTGAACACTGAAGCTTTCTTT. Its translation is CASSQGDRVNTEAFF.

In DNA form, the CDR3 reads TGCGCCAGCAGCTTATTGGGGGCCGGTTTAGAGACCCAGTACTTC. This codes for CASSLLGAGLETQYF. This chain links TRBV5-1 with TRBJ2-5, with a weak D call TRBD1 (6 bases). Germline assignment: CDR1 SGHRS and CDR2 YFSETQ. Trimming took off 2 bases at V and 4 bases at J, with 15 bases between the two ends. CDR3 length equals 15 residues.

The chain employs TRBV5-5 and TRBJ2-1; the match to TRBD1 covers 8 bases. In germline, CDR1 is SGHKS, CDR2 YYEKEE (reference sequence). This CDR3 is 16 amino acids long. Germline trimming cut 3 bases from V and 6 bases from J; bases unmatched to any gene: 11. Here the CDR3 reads CASSYQGARVVNEQFF. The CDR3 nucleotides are TGTGCCAGCAGCTATCAGGGGGCGCGGGTTGTCAATGAGCAGTTCTTC.

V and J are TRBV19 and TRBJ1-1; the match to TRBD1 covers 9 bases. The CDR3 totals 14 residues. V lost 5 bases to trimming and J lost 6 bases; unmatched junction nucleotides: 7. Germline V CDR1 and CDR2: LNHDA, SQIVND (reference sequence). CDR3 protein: CASSLGTGRSEAFF. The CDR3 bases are TGTGCCAGTAGTCTGGGGACAGGGAGGTCTGAAGCTTTCTTT.

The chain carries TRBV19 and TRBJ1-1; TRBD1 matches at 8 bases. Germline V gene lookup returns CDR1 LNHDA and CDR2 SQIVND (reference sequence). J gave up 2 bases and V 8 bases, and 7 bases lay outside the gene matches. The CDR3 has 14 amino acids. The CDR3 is CASHFGTGNTEAFF. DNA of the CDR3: TGTGCCAGTCATTTTGGGACAGGCAACACTGAAGCTTTCTTT.

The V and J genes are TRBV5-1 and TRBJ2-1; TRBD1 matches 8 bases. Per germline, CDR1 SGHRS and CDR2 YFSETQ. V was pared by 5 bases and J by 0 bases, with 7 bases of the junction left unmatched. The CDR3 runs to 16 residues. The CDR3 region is CASRHPGQGSYNEQFF. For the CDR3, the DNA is TGCGCCAGCAGACACCCCGGACAGGGCTCCTACAATGAGCAGTTCTTC.

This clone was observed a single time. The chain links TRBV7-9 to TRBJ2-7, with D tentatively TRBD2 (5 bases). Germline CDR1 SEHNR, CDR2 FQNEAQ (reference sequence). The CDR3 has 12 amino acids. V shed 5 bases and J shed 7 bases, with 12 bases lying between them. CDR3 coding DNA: TGTGCCAGCAGCCCCTGGGGAGAAGAGCAGTACTTC. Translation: CASSPWGEEQYF.

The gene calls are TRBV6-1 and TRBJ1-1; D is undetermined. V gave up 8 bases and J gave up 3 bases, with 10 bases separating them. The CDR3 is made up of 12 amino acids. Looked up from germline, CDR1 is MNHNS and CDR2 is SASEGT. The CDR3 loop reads CASSRGDTEAFF. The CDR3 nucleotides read TGTGCCAGCTCGCGGGGAGACACTGAAGCTTTCTTT.